This TCR beta chain was captured in a study of chemoradiotherapy in HPV16-positive cancers. Across the study: Candidate HPV-specific clones and shared TCR motifs came from two HPV16-positive patients.

Samples were taken several times over chemoradiotherapy. Repertoires were generated with immunoSEQ multiplex PCR, while TCRdb's copy carries only in-frame clones and drops some. The sample shows several thousand clones, about 96% of them seen only once. Germline V gives CDR1 MNHNS, CDR2 SASEGT. CDR3 length: 15 amino acids. The V gene lost 5 bases and the J gene lost 0 bases, with 11 bases spanning the gap. The chain uses TRBV6-1 and TRBJ1-5; D ambiguous. Sequenced material: tumor tissue, taken from a patient who underwent chemoradiotherapy. This receptor was obtained from a human donor with HPV-associated anogenital cancer. The CDR3 DNA sequence: TGTGCCAGCAGTACGACCGGTTATAGCAATCAGCCCCAGCATTTT. It codes for CASSTTGYSNQPQHF.